This T cell receptor (beta chain) was profiled in a study of HIV-infected children after antiretroviral therapy interruption. Study at large: Most children had recorded EBV and CMV exposure.

This clonotype was counted many times. Treatment: PENTA 11 planned treatment interruption arm or continuous ART arm. The TCR library was built from RNA with a 3' RACE protocol and unique molecular identifiers. TCRdb re-analysed the 3' RACE reads in MiXCR, keeping a single row per CDR3 protein. Among about 89,000 distinct CDR3 sequences listed, 6% to 8.5% were seen once. This CDR3 comprises 16 residues. V gave up 6 bases and J gave up 0 bases; unmatched junction bases: 4. Germline values: CDR1 SGHTA, CDR2 FQGNSA. The starting material was CD45RA+ CD4+ T cells from PBMCs, pooled from several time points, obtained from a donor given antiretroviral therapy, either interrupted or continuous. Subset given: naive CD4+ CD45RA+ CD45RO- T cells. This receptor was taken from a pool of human donors with HIV. The chain has TRBV7-2 and TRBJ1-4; TRBD1 agrees at 10 bases. CDR3 DNA: TGTGCCAGCAGTTCGGACAGGGGGGCAACTAATGAAAAACTGTTTTTT. Amino acids: CASSSDRGATNEKLFF.